Listed below are T cell receptor beta chains from one sample, sequenced in a study of T cell responses to AZD1222 COVID-19 vaccine. Some clones are missing from TCRdb's copy, which holds only in-frame ones; the method was immunoSEQ multiplex PCR. This sample has about 160,000 clones, with 91% found just once. Material: peripheral blood, obtained on day 0 of AZD1222 vaccination. The receptors were gathered from an adult in good health. Each CDR3 is given without its conserved first and last residue.

v_call: TRBV19; cdr3_aa: ASSIYWSVNTANTGELF
v_call: TRBV29-1; cdr3_aa: SGGDRGRKGNQPQH
v_call: TRBV27; cdr3_aa: ASRSLNLSGNTIY
v_call: TRBV4-3; cdr3_aa: ASSQYEQGSGYT
v_call: TRBV18; cdr3_aa: ASSPGRDTEAF
v_call: TRBV5-5; cdr3_aa: ASSLNSGPGTGELF
v_call: TRBV5-4; cdr3_aa: ASSWDSRYTEAF
v_call: TRBV13; cdr3_aa: ASSSRTSGFTDTQY
v_call: TRBV19; cdr3_aa: ASDRGQREAF
v_call: TRBV11-2; cdr3_aa: ASSSTSVMNTEAF
v_call: TRBV28; cdr3_aa: ASSLDPLLNTEAF
v_call: TRBV5-1; cdr3_aa: ASSLWGQGVETQY
v_call: TRBV15; cdr3_aa: ATSKDRGLYT
v_call: TRBV7-9; cdr3_aa: AGGGSYEQY
v_call: TRBV9; cdr3_aa: ASSVAEGEVWGYT
v_call: TRBV30; cdr3_aa: AWSPLDRPNGYT
v_call: TRBV6-2/TRBV6-3; cdr3_aa: ASSYSTEEWSSYNEQF
v_call: TRBV6-2/TRBV6-3; cdr3_aa: ASSYRTGGIYGYT
v_call: TRBV3-1/TRBV3-2; cdr3_aa: ASSQRTLSYEQY
v_call: TRBV6-2/TRBV6-3; cdr3_aa: ASSFSGRNGEQY
v_call: TRBV7-2; cdr3_aa: ASIYRRDTEAF
v_call: TRBV5-4; cdr3_aa: ASSQNQGEGTDTQY
v_call: TRBV19; cdr3_aa: ASGSSGYGYT
v_call: TRBV6-5; cdr3_aa: ASSYSTGANTGELF
v_call: TRBV15; cdr3_aa: ATSSLHDFPGLAGSYEQY
v_call: TRBV6-4; cdr3_aa: ASSSTGLGSGELF
v_call: TRBV7-2; cdr3_aa: ASSVDITEAF
v_call: TRBV29-1; cdr3_aa: SASQGADYEQY
v_call: TRBV5-4; cdr3_aa: ASSRGLDYNEQF
v_call: TRBV28; cdr3_aa: ASTSRRETYEQY
v_call: TRBV7-8; cdr3_aa: ASSLVGGEPQH
v_call: TRBV19; cdr3_aa: ASTRSGGPNQPQH
v_call: TRBV5-4; cdr3_aa: ASTRTGRGGNTIY
v_call: TRBV6-5; cdr3_aa: ASRFRHSAHYGYT
v_call: TRBV2; cdr3_aa: ASRQTSGTNTDTQY
v_call: TRBV4-3; cdr3_aa: ASSQSRKGPEAF
v_call: TRBV5-4; cdr3_aa: ASSQPVGGVDTEAF
v_call: TRBV30; cdr3_aa: AWNIHSGAEAF
v_call: TRBV5-1; cdr3_aa: ASSASGPDNEQF
v_call: TRBV30; cdr3_aa: AWNQGLLNTEAF
v_call: TRBV18; cdr3_aa: ASSPGTGFLGDTQY
v_call: TRBV3-1/TRBV3-2; cdr3_aa: ASSHSPGQGKETQY
v_call: TRBV12-3/TRBV12-4; cdr3_aa: ASSSGQTYEQY
v_call: TRBV21-1; cdr3_aa: ASSTGHHGSYNSPLH
v_call: TRBV9; cdr3_aa: ASSVALNTEAF